The rows below give T cell receptor beta chains drawn from one sample of a study of immune heterogeneity within non-small cell lung tumors. TCRdb redid the calling of the multiplex PCR reads with MiXCR, one entry per CDR3 protein. The sample has almost 3,000 distinct CDR3 sequences; approximately 25% are singletons. The sample consisted of lung tumor tissue. The receptors were sampled from a female donor with non-small cell lung cancer. Each CDR3 is given with its conserved first and last residue. The D gene is left open where the match is weak. Only part of the rows carry a size: once, few, many, or a class if the clone is expanded.

J | size | D | V | DNA | CDR3
TRBJ2-2 | NA | NA | TRBV6-1 | TGTGCCAGCAGCCCGGCGCCCAACAGGGTCACCGGGGAGCTGTTTTTT | CASSPAPNRVTGELFF
TRBJ1-6 | NA | NA | TRBV25-1 | TGTGCCAGCAGTGGGGGGGTGTTAGGGCGGCTCTCACCCCTCCACTTT | CASSGGVLGRLSPLHF
TRBJ1-1 | NA | NA | TRBV19 | TGTGCCAGTAGTTGGGCCACAGGGACCCTGAACACTGAAGCTTTCTTT | CASSWATGTLNTEAFF
TRBJ2-3 | NA | TRBD2 | TRBV3-1 | TGTGCCAGCAGCCAAGTTAGCGGGAGGAATACGCAGTATTTT | CASSQVSGRNTQYF
TRBJ2-3 | medium-sized | TRBD1 | TRBV15 | TGTGCCACCAGCAGAGATGGGGGACAGGGGGCGACCAGCACAGATACGCAGTATTTT | CATSRDGGQGATSTDTQYF
TRBJ2-7 | NA | NA | TRBV29-1 | TGCAGCGCCTCTAGTACAGGGCGCTACGAGCAGTACTTC | CSASSTGRYEQYF
TRBJ2-3 | NA | TRBD2 | TRBV20-1 | TGCAGTGCTCTAATTAGGCTAGCGGGAGACCAAGATACGCAGTATTTT | CSALIRLAGDQDTQYF
TRBJ2-3 | NA | TRBD1 | TRBV5-1 | TGCGCCAGCAGCTTGGCCTTAGGGACAGGGGGCACAGATACGCAGTATTTT | CASSLALGTGGTDTQYF
TRBJ1-1 | few | NA | TRBV28 | TGTGCCAGCAGCTTGGACGGTCCGCACGCTGAAGCTTTCTTT | CASSLDGPHAEAFF
TRBJ2-7 | few | TRBD1 | TRBV20-1 | TGCAGTGCTCAACCGGGACAGGGGGTTGGCGAGCAGTACTTC | CSAQPGQGVGEQYF
TRBJ2-7 | few | NA | TRBV7-9 | TGTGCCAGCAGCTTAGACCAGGTAGTACACGAGCAGTACTTC | CASSLDQVVHEQYF
TRBJ2-7 | medium-sized | NA | TRBV18 | TGTGCCAGCTCACCAGACTTGGCCTACGAGCAGTACTTC | CASSPDLAYEQYF
TRBJ2-1 | few | TRBD2 | TRBV12-3/TRBV12-4 | TGTGCCAGCAGTCCTCCAATTGGAGGGAGGGCCCACAATGAGCAGTTCTTC | CASSPPIGGRAHNEQFF
TRBJ2-2 | NA | TRBD1 | TRBV5-4 | TGTGCCAGCAGCCGACAGGGCCCTACCGGGGAGCTGTTTTTT | CASSRQGPTGELFF
TRBJ1-2 | few | TRBD1 | TRBV15 | TGTGCCACCAGCGCCGAGGGGGGACAGGGGTTTGGCTACACCTTC | CATSAEGGQGFGYTF
TRBJ2-6 | NA | NA | TRBV19 | TGTGCCAGTAGTATTCTTTCCTCTGGGGCCAACGTCCTGACTTTC | CASSILSSGANVLTF
TRBJ2-1 | few | TRBD2 | TRBV6-1 | TGTGCCAGCAGCAAAGGTAGCGGGGGCTACAATGAGCAGTTCTTC | CASSKGSGGYNEQFF
TRBJ2-2 | few | NA | TRBV7-3 | TGTGCCAGCCCCGATAGCGGCCGAGGCGGCACCGGGGAGCTGTTTTTT | CASPDSGRGGTGELFF
TRBJ1-5 | NA | TRBD1 | TRBV7-8 | TGTGCCAGCAGCATTAGCGCGGCAGGGGGAAATCAGCCCCAGCATTTT | CASSISAAGGNQPQHF
TRBJ2-1 | NA | NA | TRBV20-1 | TGCAGTGCTGGAGATCGAAGGGTAGACAATGAGCAGTTCTTC | CSAGDRRVDNEQFF
TRBJ2-3 | medium-sized | TRBD1 | TRBV20-1 | TGCAGTGCCCGTATCGGACAGGGTAGCACAGATACGCAGTATTTT | CSARIGQGSTDTQYF
TRBJ2-1 | NA | TRBD1 | TRBV29-1 | TGCAGCGTTGAAGAAGAGGGACAGGGCAAAGGCGAGCAGTTCTTC | CSVEEEGQGKGEQFF
TRBJ1-5 | large | TRBD1 | TRBV6-1 | TGTGCCAGCAGTGCTACAGGGGGCAAGGGCAATCAGCCCCAGCATTTT | CASSATGGKGNQPQHF
TRBJ1-5 | medium-sized | NA | TRBV28 | TGTGCCAGCAGCTGGGACGGTGGGGGTCAGCCCCAGCATTTT | CASSWDGGGQPQHF
TRBJ2-1 | few | NA | TRBV29-1 | TGCAGCGTAAAGGGAATGGTCTTCAATGAGCAGTTCTTC | CSVKGMVFNEQFF
TRBJ2-3 | large | NA | TRBV9 | TGTGCCAGCAGCGGACAAGAGACAAGCACAGATACGCAGTATTTT | CASSGQETSTDTQYF
TRBJ2-2 | NA | TRBD2 | TRBV5-1 | TGCGCCAGCAGCCACCTCCCTGGACTAGCGGGAGGGCCTGGGGTCGGGGAGCTGTTTTTT | CASSHLPGLAGGPGVGELFF
TRBJ2-7 | NA | TRBD2 | TRBV7-8 | TGTGCCAGCAGGGTCGCCCGGGGGGGCTACGAGCAGTACTTC | CASRVARGGYEQYF
TRBJ2-1 | few | NA | TRBV19 | TGTGCCAGTAGTATAACCTCAACCTTCCCATACAATGAGCAGTTCTTC | CASSITSTFPYNEQFF
TRBJ2-1 | few | NA | TRBV20-1 | TGCAGTGCTAGTCCACCCGACAGAGCCGGATTCGATGAGCAGTTCTTC | CSASPPDRAGFDEQFF
TRBJ1-1 | medium-sized | NA | TRBV25-1 | TGTGCCAGCAGTGCACAACAGGGTAGGAATGCGAGGACTGAAGCTTTCTTT | CASSAQQGRNARTEAFF
TRBJ1-5 | NA | TRBD1 | TRBV28 | TGTGCCAGCAGTTTACCGCAGGGGGAGGCTCAGCCCCAGCATTTT | CASSLPQGEAQPQHF